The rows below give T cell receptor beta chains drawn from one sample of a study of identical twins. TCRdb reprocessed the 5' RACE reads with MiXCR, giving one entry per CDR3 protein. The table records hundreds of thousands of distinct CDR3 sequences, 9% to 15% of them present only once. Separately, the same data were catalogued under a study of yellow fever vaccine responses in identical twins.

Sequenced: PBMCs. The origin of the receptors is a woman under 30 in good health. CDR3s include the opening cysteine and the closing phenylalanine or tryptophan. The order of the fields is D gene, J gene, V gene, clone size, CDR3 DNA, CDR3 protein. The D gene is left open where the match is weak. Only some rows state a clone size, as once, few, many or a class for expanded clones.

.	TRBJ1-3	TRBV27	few	TGTGCCAGCAGTTTGAGGCAGTCTGGAAACACCATATATTTT	CASSLRQSGNTIYF
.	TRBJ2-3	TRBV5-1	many	TGCGCCAGCAGCTTGGCTGCAGATACGCAGTATTTT	CASSLAADTQYF
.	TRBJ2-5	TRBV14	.	TGTGCCAGCAGCCAACTGTCGGGAAAGGAGACCCAGTACTTC	CASSQLSGKETQYF
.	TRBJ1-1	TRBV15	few	TGTGCCACCAGCAGAGAGGGGACGGGGACTGAAGCTTTCTTT	CATSREGTGTEAFF
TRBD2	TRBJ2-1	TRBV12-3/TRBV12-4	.	TGTGCCGACGCGGCGGGAGGGCCAGGGGAGCAGTTCTTC	CADAAGGPGEQFF
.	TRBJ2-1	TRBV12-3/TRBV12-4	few	TGTGCCAGCAGCCGTCTGGCAGGGGCGGGGGAGCAGTTCTTC	CASSRLAGAGEQFF
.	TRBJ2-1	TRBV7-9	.	TGTGCCAGCAGCGGTCAAAAGGAGGGTGATGAGCAGTTCTTC	CASSGQKEGDEQFF
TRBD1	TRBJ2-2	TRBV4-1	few	TGCGCCAGCAGCCAGGCCCCCGGGACAGGAGAGACCGGGGAGCTGTTTTTT	CASSQAPGTGETGELFF
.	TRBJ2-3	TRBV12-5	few	TGTGCTAGTTCTTATGGGGTGGCAGATACGCAGTATTTT	CASSYGVADTQYF
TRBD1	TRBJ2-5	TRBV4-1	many	TGCGCCAGCAGCCAAGACCGAGGCCAGGGGGAAGAGACCCAGTACTTC	CASSQDRGQGEETQYF
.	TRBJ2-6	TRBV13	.	TGTGCCAGCAGGGGAGGACCGTCGAAAGCCTCTGGGGCCAACGTCCTGACTTTC	CASRGGPSKASGANVLTF